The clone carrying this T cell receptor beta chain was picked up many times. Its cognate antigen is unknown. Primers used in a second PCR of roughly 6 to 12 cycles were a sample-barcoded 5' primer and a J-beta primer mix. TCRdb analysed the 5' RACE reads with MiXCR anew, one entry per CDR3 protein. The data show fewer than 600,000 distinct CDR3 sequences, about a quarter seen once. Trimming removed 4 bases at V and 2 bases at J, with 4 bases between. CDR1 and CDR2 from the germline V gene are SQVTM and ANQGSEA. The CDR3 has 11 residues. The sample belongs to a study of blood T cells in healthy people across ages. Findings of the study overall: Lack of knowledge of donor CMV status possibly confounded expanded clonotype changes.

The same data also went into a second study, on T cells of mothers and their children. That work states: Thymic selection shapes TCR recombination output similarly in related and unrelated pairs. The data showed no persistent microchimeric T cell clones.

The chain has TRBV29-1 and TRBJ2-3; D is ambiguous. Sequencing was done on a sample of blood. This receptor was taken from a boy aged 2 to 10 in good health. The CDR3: CSVGVTDTQYF. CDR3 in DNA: TGCAGCGTTGGGGTCACAGATACGCAGTATTTT.